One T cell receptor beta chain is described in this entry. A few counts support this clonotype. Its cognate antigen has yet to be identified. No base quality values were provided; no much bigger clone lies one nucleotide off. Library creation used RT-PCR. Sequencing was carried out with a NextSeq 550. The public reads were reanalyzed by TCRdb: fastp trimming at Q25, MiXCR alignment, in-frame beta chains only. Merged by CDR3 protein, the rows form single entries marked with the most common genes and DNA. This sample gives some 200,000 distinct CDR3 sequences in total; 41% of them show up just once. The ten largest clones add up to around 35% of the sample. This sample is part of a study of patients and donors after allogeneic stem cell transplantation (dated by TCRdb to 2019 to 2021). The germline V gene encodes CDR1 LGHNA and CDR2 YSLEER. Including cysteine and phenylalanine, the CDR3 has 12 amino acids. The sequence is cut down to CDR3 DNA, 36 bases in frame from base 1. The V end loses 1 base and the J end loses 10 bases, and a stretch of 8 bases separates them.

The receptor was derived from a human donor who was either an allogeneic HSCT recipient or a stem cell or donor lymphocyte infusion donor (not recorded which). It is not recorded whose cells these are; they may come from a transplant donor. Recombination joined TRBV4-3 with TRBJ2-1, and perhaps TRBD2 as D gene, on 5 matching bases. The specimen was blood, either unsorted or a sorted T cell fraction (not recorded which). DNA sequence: TGCGCCAGCAGCCAAGCCTCGGGGGAGCAGTTCTTC. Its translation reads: CASSQASGEQFF.